Each of the 25 T cell receptor beta chains below was sequenced from the same sample in a study of blood T cell repertoires in COVID-19. Only in-frame clones appear in the TCRdb table, and some are missing; sequencing was by immunoSEQ multiplex PCR. The sample holds about 71,000 clones, 83% seen once. The sequenced sample consisted of peripheral blood. All receptors derive from a man aged 25 to 40 with COVID-19, enrolled during active disease.

The chain employs TRBV9 and TRBJ1-2; no firm D call. The CDR3 covers 16 residues. The germline V and J ends were trimmed by 0 bases and 3 bases, with 15 bases remaining between them. Germline CDR1 SGDLS, CDR2 YYNGEE. Written as DNA, the CDR3 is TGTGCCAGCAGCGTAGGAATCCGGGTTTCGGACTATGGCTACACCTTC. Its protein product is CASSVGIRVSDYGYTF.

In this sample, this clone turned up a few times. Here the CDR3 reads CASSLLANTEAFF. The CDR3 DNA sequence: TGTGCCAGCAGCTTATTGGCGAACACTGAAGCTTTCTTT. V is TRBV7-8 and J is TRBJ1-1, with D unclear. The CDR3 has 13 residues. V lost 2 bases, J lost 1 base, and 5 bases lay in between. CDR1 and CDR2 (germline): SGHVS, FQNEAQ.

The chain couples TRBV11-1 to TRBJ1-6; D might be TRBD1 (5 bases). From germline, CDR1 is SGHAT and CDR2 FQDESV (reference sequence). V shed 2 bases and J shed 8 bases, with 13 bases lying between them. The CDR3 runs to 15 residues. The CDR3 protein is CASSLTGDSYSPLHF. For the CDR3, the DNA is TGTGCCAGCAGCTTAACGGGTGACAGTTATTCACCCCTCCACTTT. The full variable domain, completed using reference TRBV11-1 and TRBJ1-6, is EAEVAQSPRYKITEKSQAVAFWCDPISGHATLYWYRQILGQGPELLVQFQDESVVDDSQLPKDRFSAERLKGVDSTLKIQPAELGDSAMYLCASSLTGDSYSPLHFGNGTRLTVT.

This clone was seen once. The chain employs TRBV2 and TRBJ1-1; D gene uncertain. V was pared by 5 bases and J by 0 bases, with 13 bases between. Germline V gene sequence: CDR1 SNHLY, CDR2 FYNNEI. CDR3 length: 15 amino acids. The CDR3 bases are TGTGCCAGCAGTTTTAGGCCAGGTATGAACACTGAAGCTTTCTTT. This translates into CASSFRPGMNTEAFF.

The V call is TRBV30, the J call TRBJ2-1; no firm D call. Germline V gene data show CDR1 as GTSNPN and CDR2 as SVGIG (reference sequence). Trimming cost V 5 bases and J 6 bases, with 14 bases left between them. This CDR3 is 13 amino acids long. The CDR3 DNA reads as TGTGCCTGGGACGGTCTAGGTCCCAATGAGCAGTTCTTC. It codes for CAWDGLGPNEQFF.

The rearrangement joins TRBV9 to TRBJ2-1, with TRBD2 identical over 8 bases. CDR3 size: 16 residues. V was clipped by 0 bases and J by 4 bases; unmatched bases: 6. Per the germline V gene, CDR1 is SGDLS and CDR2 is YYNGEE. The CDR3 here is CASSVVHGLAYNEQFF. CDR3 DNA sequence: TGTGCCAGCAGCGTAGTTCATGGACTAGCTTACAATGAGCAGTTCTTC.

This clone showed up just once. The rearrangement uses TRBV28 and TRBJ1-1; unclear D gene. CDR3 length: 14 amino acids. Germline CDR1 MDHEN, CDR2 SYDVKM. CDR3 nucleotides: TGTGCTAGTACTCTCTCAGGCCTTCCCGAACAAGCTTTCTTT. It yields the protein CASTLSGLPEQAFF.

The V call is TRBV2, the J call TRBJ1-5; 12 bases map to TRBD1. Looked up from germline, CDR1 is SNHLY and CDR2 is FYNNEI. The CDR3 covers 17 residues. The V gene end was trimmed by 3 bases and the J gene end by 0 bases; junction bases not matched to a gene: 3. CDR3 sequence: CASSEGQGARSNQPQHF. CDR3 in DNA: TGTGCCAGCAGTGAGGGACAGGGGGCGCGTAGCAATCAGCCCCAGCATTTT.

The gene calls are TRBV5-1 and TRBJ2-7, with D perhaps matching TRBD1 (6 bases). Looked up from germline, CDR1 is SGHRS and CDR2 is YFSETQ. V was shortened by 7 bases and J by 0 bases, with 11 bases between the two germline ends. The CDR3 is made up of 13 amino acids. CDR3 protein: CASGDTYSYEQYF. CDR3 DNA sequence: TGCGCCAGCGGGGACACCTACTCCTACGAGCAGTACTTC.

V and J are TRBV19 and TRBJ1-5; perhaps TRBD1 as D (6 bases). The V end was cut by 3 bases, the J end by 0 bases, with 6 bases between. The CDR3 consists of 14 residues. Germline V lookup: CDR1 LNHDA, CDR2 SQIVND (reference sequence). This CDR3 reads CASSMDSSNQPQHF. The CDR3 region has the DNA TGTGCCAGTAGTATGGACAGTAGCAATCAGCCCCAGCATTTT.

The V gene is TRBV6-2 or TRBV6-3, the J gene TRBJ2-7; D is possibly TRBD2 (5 bases). The germline V and J ends were trimmed by 2 bases and 0 bases, with 11 bases remaining between them. The CDR3 consists of 15 residues. Germline CDR1 and CDR2: MNHEY and SVGEGT. The CDR3 DNA sequence: TGTGCCAGCAGTTACCGCGGGCCGCTCTCCTACGAGCAGTACTTC. Protein sequence: CASSYRGPLSYEQYF.

CDR3 DNA sequence: TGTGCCAGCAGCTTAAGCGGGACAGGGCTCTACGAGCAGTACTTC. Amino acid sequence: CASSLSGTGLYEQYF. V and J are TRBV7-3 and TRBJ2-7, with 9 bases that match TRBD1. From germline, CDR1 is SGHTA and CDR2 FQGTGA. This CDR3 contains 15 residues. Unmatched junction bases numbered 4, after V lost 1 base and J lost 3 bases.

In this sample, this clone turned up once. V usage is TRBV5-1 and J usage is TRBJ1-1, with a tentative D call TRBD1 (6 bases). CDR1 SGHRS and CDR2 YFSETQ come from the germline V gene. This CDR3 is built from 15 residues. V was shortened by 8 bases and J by 4 bases, with 21 bases between the two germline ends. The CDR3 DNA reads TGCGCCAGTTCGTATGAATGGGGGCCGAGCACTGAAGCTTTCTTT. Its translation is CASSYEWGPSTEAFF.

This clone was counted a few times. The chain carries TRBV6-5 and TRBJ1-1; D ambiguous. Germline values: CDR1 MNHEY, CDR2 SVGAGI. The length of the CDR3 is 14 residues. V lost 7 bases to trimming and J lost 4 bases, with 16 bases between them. The CDR3 sequence is CASKAVRVGTEAFF. Here the CDR3 DNA reads TGTGCCAGCAAAGCCGTGCGGGTGGGCACTGAAGCTTTCTTT.

Turning to this clone: This sample also contains other DNA sequences that code for the same CDR3. The chain is built from TRBV6-2 or TRBV6-3 and TRBJ2-7, with D possibly being TRBD1 (5 bases). The CDR3 loop spans 13 amino acids. The germline gives CDR1 MNHEY, CDR2 SVGEGT. V gave up 2 bases and J gave up 2 bases, with 7 bases separating them. The CDR3 coding sequence is TGTGCCAGCAGTTACAGGGGCACCTACGAGCAGTACTTC. It yields the protein CASSYRGTYEQYF.

The rearrangement uses TRBV10-3 and TRBJ1-1; tentative D call: TRBD1 (5 bases). The CDR3 is 14 amino acids. V was shortened by 9 bases and J by 2 bases, with 16 bases between the two germline ends. Germline assignment: CDR1 ENHRY and CDR2 SYGVKD. DNA for the CDR3: TGTGCCATGCGGTCTGACAGCCGTAACACTGAAGCTTTCTTT. Translated, it gives CAMRSDSRNTEAFF.

V usage is TRBV2 and J usage is TRBJ1-3, with D unclear. Deletions cut 2 bases from V and 0 bases from J, with 8 bases between. Per germline, CDR1 SNHLY and CDR2 FYNNEI. The CDR3 totals 15 residues. In nucleotides, the CDR3 is TGTGCCAGCAGTGAAACAGAACCCTCTGGAAACACCATATATTTT. Residues: CASSETEPSGNTIYF.

The chain has TRBV9 and TRBJ1-1; 7 bases are a match to TRBD1. The CDR3 spans 15 residues. V shed 0 bases and J 4 bases; nucleotides not matched to a gene: 6. CDR1 is SGDLS and CDR2 is YYNGEE in the germline V gene. CDR3 nucleotide sequence: TGTGCCAGCAGCGTAGGTGGAGGGGGCGGCACTGAAGCTTTCTTT. Translated, it gives CASSVGGGGGTEAFF.

This chain connects TRBV19 to TRBJ2-2, with D unclear. The CDR3 contains 19 residues. Trimming stripped 7 bases from V and 0 bases from J, with 24 bases between. Germline CDR1 and CDR2: LNHDA and SQIVND (reference sequence). The CDR3 DNA is TGTGCCAGTACCAAACTCCGCGCCACCTCTCTAGCGAACACCGGGGAGCTGTTTTTT. This codes for CASTKLRATSLANTGELFF.

The V and J genes are TRBV5-1 and TRBJ1-4; no reliable D call. V shed 3 bases and J shed 3 bases, with 9 bases lying between them. CDR3 length: 14 amino acids. In germline, CDR1 is SGHRS, CDR2 YFSETQ. The CDR3: CASSWRSSNEKLFF. The CDR3 DNA reads as TGCGCCAGCAGCTGGAGATCGTCTAATGAAAAACTGTTTTTT.

The CDR3 bases are TGTGCCAGCAGCCCTTTAGACACGACCAACTATGGCTACACCTTC. It codes for CASSPLDTTNYGYTF. The chain employs TRBV7-9 and TRBJ1-2; unclear D gene. Germline CDR1 reads SEHNR; CDR2 reads FQNEAQ (reference sequence). This CDR3 is 15 amino acids long. Deletions cut 5 bases from V and 2 bases from J, with 15 bases between.

V usage is TRBV6-1 and J usage is TRBJ2-3, with a tentative D call TRBD1 (5 bases). Trimming took 7 bases from V and 3 from J, leaving 17 bases between them. The length of the CDR3 is 15 residues. CDR1 MNHNS and CDR2 SASEGT come from the germline V gene. The CDR3 protein is CASTQGGSLTDTQYF. CDR3 nucleotide sequence: TGTGCCAGCACCCAGGGTGGCAGCCTTACAGATACGCAGTATTTT.

In its sample, this clone was seen once. The gene calls are TRBV11-3 and TRBJ2-7; TRBD1 matches 8 bases. The CDR3 is 14 residues long. Germline V CDR1 and CDR2: SGHNT, YENEEA. V lost 4 bases, J lost 6 bases, and 8 bases stayed unmatched. The CDR3: CASSSERTGGEQYF. The CDR3 coding sequence is TGTGCCAGCAGCTCCGAGCGAACAGGGGGCGAGCAGTACTTC. The variable domain in full, with the rest retrieved from reference TRBV11-3 and TRBJ2-7, is EAGVVQSPRYKIIEKKQPVAFWCNPISGHNTLYWYLQNLGQGPELLIRYENEEAVDDSQLPKDRFSAERLKGVDSTLKIQPAELGDSAVYLCASSSERTGGEQYFGPGTRLTVT.

This clone has just a few counts. V is TRBV28 and J is TRBJ1-6; tentatively, D is TRBD1 (5 bases). Germline V gene data show CDR1 as MDHEN and CDR2 as SYDVKM. V was pared by 2 bases and J by 2 bases, with 7 bases between. The CDR3 has 15 residues. CDR3 sequence: CASSLGGAYNSPLHF. The CDR3 coding sequence is TGTGCCAGCAGTTTAGGGGGGGCCTATAATTCACCCCTCCACTTT.

The rearrangement links TRBV5-4 to TRBJ2-1, with 11 positions matching TRBD2. Per germline, CDR1 SGHNT and CDR2 YYREEE (reference sequence). J was trimmed by 9 bases and V by 2 bases; bases with no gene match: 7. The CDR3 covers 15 residues. In nucleotides, the CDR3 is TGTGCCAGCAGCTTAGGGCTAGCGGGAGGACGTGAGCAGTTCTTC. This codes for CASSLGLAGGREQFF.